This is a list of T cell receptor beta chains from one sample in a study of somatic mutations in cytotoxic T cells in rheumatoid arthritis. Sequenced by immunoSEQ multiplex PCR; TCRdb stores in-frame clones only, minus some. The sample carries a few thousand clones, 65% to 85% recorded once. The sample taken for sequencing was CD8+ T cells sorted from blood. Every receptor here comes from a woman between 45 and 60 years old with rheumatoid arthritis. CDR3s include the opening cysteine and the closing phenylalanine or tryptophan. Each record gives: CDR3 protein, CDR3 DNA, clone size, D gene, J gene, V gene. D genes are given only for firm matches. Clone size, where shown, is once, few, many, or a class for clones that have expanded.

CATSPIAGNEQFF,TGTGCCACCAGCCCGATAGCGGGGAATGAGCAGTTCTTC,-,TRBD2,TRBJ2-1,TRBV15
CASSFGTVNSPLHF,TGTGCCAGCAGTTTCGGGACAGTCAATTCACCCCTCCACTTT,-,TRBD1,TRBJ1-6,TRBV27
CASSSRGNQPQHF,TGCGCCAGCAGTTCGCGCGGGAATCAGCCCCAGCATTTT,few,-,TRBJ1-5,TRBV10-1
CASRDMDTEAFF,TGTGCCAGCAGGGACATGGACACTGAAGCTTTCTTT,-,-,TRBJ1-1,TRBV28
CASSTTSYNEQFF,TGTGCCAGCAGCACTACTAGCTACAATGAGCAGTTCTTC,-,-,TRBJ2-1,TRBV6-5
CASSLPPGTGDYEQYF,TGTGCCAGCAGCCTTCCCCCTGGGACAGGCGATTACGAGCAGTACTTC,-,TRBD1,TRBJ2-7,TRBV7-2
CASSLVGETGAYEQYF,TGTGCCAGCAGCTTAGTAGGAGAGACCGGCGCCTACGAGCAGTACTTC,-,-,TRBJ2-7,TRBV7-6
CASSVPPDREETQYF,TGTGCCAGCAGTGTCCCTCCGGACAGGGAAGAGACCCAGTACTTC,-,TRBD1,TRBJ2-5,TRBV2
CASSEMTGGTDTQYF,TGTGCCAGCAGTGAGATGACAGGGGGCACAGATACGCAGTATTTT,-,TRBD1,TRBJ2-3,TRBV25-1
CASSPLAGGATDTQYF,TGTGCCAGCAGCCCGCTAGCGGGAGGTGCCACAGATACGCAGTATTTT,-,TRBD2,TRBJ2-3,TRBV7-9
CASSSNPTGGYNSPLHF,TGTGCCAGCAGTTCCAACCCGACAGGGGGATATAATTCACCCCTCCACTTT,once,TRBD1,TRBJ1-6,TRBV27
CASSLITQGGRGNEQYF,TGCGCCAGCAGCCTTATTACCCAAGGAGGTCGCGGAAACGAGCAGTACTTC,-,-,TRBJ2-7,TRBV4-1
CASSLSGLPTDTQYF,TGTGCCAGCAGTTTATCGGGACTCCCCACAGATACGCAGTATTTT,-,-,TRBJ2-3,TRBV27
CAWTLNTEAFF,TGTGCCTGGACCCTAAACACTGAAGCTTTCTTT,few,-,TRBJ1-1,TRBV30
CASSPFAGSYEQYF,TGTGCCAGCAGCCCCTTTGCCGGTAGCTACGAGCAGTACTTC,-,-,TRBJ2-7,TRBV14
CASRRGGAVNIQYF,TGTGCCAGCAGGAGAGGGGGGGCCGTAAACATTCAGTACTTC,-,-,TRBJ2-4,TRBV27
CASSPPSKGIYGYTF,TGTGCCAGCAGCCCTCCTTCGAAGGGGATCTATGGCTACACCTTC,-,-,TRBJ1-2,TRBV9
CAWDPGQGTEAFF,TGTGCCTGGGACCCGGGACAGGGGACTGAAGCTTTCTTT,-,TRBD1,TRBJ1-1,TRBV30
CASSVGPGQSKLSSTDTQYF,TGTGCCAGCAGCGTAGGGCCGGGACAGAGCAAATTGTCTAGCACAGATACGCAGTATTTT,-,TRBD1,TRBJ2-3,TRBV9
CASSVEGLAGETQYF,TGTGCCAGCAGCGTAGAGGGACTAGCGGGAGAGACCCAGTACTTC,-,TRBD2,TRBJ2-5,TRBV9
CASSFPSDGKNEQFF,TGTGCCAGCAGCTTCCCTTCCGACGGGAAAAATGAGCAGTTCTTC,-,-,TRBJ2-1,TRBV7-9
CASSISSPGQGGYEQYF,TGCGCCAGCAGTATAAGTTCCCCGGGACAGGGTGGGTACGAGCAGTACTTC,-,TRBD1,TRBJ2-7,TRBV10-2
CSARPFQEAFF,TGCAGTGCTAGACCATTCCAGGAAGCTTTCTTT,-,-,TRBJ1-1,TRBV20-1
CASSLVQGRYNEQFF,TGTGCCAGCAGCTTGGTACAGGGGCGATACAATGAGCAGTTCTTC,-,TRBD1,TRBJ2-1,TRBV5-5
CASSSGGGRSYNEQFF,TGTGCCAGCAGCTCTGGTGGGGGGAGATCCTACAATGAGCAGTTCTTC,-,-,TRBJ2-1,TRBV7-9
CAISDLGTGLAGELFF,TGTGCCATCAGTGACCTCGGGACAGGGTTGGCCGGGGAGCTGTTTTTT,-,TRBD1,TRBJ2-2,TRBV10-3
CASSLRGGVPNEQFF,TGTGCCAGCAGTTTACGGGGGGGCGTCCCCAATGAGCAGTTCTTC,-,TRBD2,TRBJ2-1,TRBV27
CSVESGTGVSEAFF,TGCAGCGTTGAAAGCGGGACAGGGGTTTCTGAAGCTTTCTTT,once,TRBD1,TRBJ1-1,TRBV29-1
CASSLGGGALETQYF,TGTGCCAGCAGCTTAGGCGGGGGGGCTCTGGAGACCCAGTACTTC,-,TRBD2,TRBJ2-5,TRBV7-2
CASSLGLTSIAEQYF,TGTGCCAGCAGTTTAGGTCTGACTAGCATAGCCGAGCAGTACTTC,-,TRBD2,TRBJ2-7,TRBV27
CASSPAGTSYEQYF,TGTGCCAGTAGTCCAGCCGGGACTAGTTACGAGCAGTACTTC,-,TRBD2,TRBJ2-7,TRBV19
CASSPDQGSYTEAFF,TGTGCCAGCTCACCAGACCAGGGCAGTTACACTGAAGCTTTCTTT,few,-,TRBJ1-1,TRBV18
CASRSEETEYEQYF,TGTGCCAGCAGGTCGGAGGAAACGGAATACGAGCAGTACTTC,-,-,TRBJ2-7,TRBV5-4
CASSSALSGKYNEQFF,TGTGCCAGCAGCTCCGCCCTTAGCGGGAAATACAATGAGCAGTTCTTC,few,TRBD2,TRBJ2-1,TRBV7-9
CASSDMAPQVSNQPQHF,TGTGCCAGCAGTGACATGGCCCCTCAGGTTAGCAATCAGCCCCAGCATTTT,-,-,TRBJ1-5,TRBV6-4
CASSSSSGRPGYNEQFF,TGTGCCAGCAGTTCCTCTAGCGGGAGACCCGGCTACAATGAGCAGTTCTTC,-,TRBD2,TRBJ2-1,TRBV11-2
CASSAQGSSYEQYF,TGTGCCAGCAGCGCGCAGGGGTCATCCTACGAGCAGTACTTC,-,-,TRBJ2-7,TRBV5-4
CASGGQGGTGELFF,TGTGCCAGCGGAGGACAGGGCGGCACCGGGGAGCTGTTTTTT,-,TRBD1,TRBJ2-2,TRBV6-4
CASSESGSGQPQHF,TGTGCCAGCAGTGAATCAGGGTCGGGCCAGCCCCAGCATTTT,-,-,TRBJ1-5,TRBV6-1
CASSLNRNTEAFF,TGTGCCAGCAGTTTAAACAGGAACACTGAAGCTTTCTTT,-,-,TRBJ1-1,TRBV27
CASSYTGESYEQYF,TGTGCCAGCAGTTATACAGGGGAAAGCTACGAGCAGTACTTC,once,TRBD1,TRBJ2-7,TRBV11-2
CASSLDWGSNTGELFF,TGTGCCAGCAGCTTAGACTGGGGCTCGAACACCGGGGAGCTGTTTTTT,-,-,TRBJ2-2,TRBV7-2
CASSKLAGINEQFF,TGTGCCAGCAGTAAACTAGCGGGGATAAATGAGCAGTTCTTC,-,TRBD2,TRBJ2-1,TRBV6-5
CASSSGGPYEQYF,TGTGCCAGTAGTAGCGGGGGCCCCTACGAGCAGTACTTC,-,-,TRBJ2-7,TRBV19
CARPVNAMQGQEKGTQYF,TGTGCCAGGCCTGTGAACGCTATGCAGGGGCAGGAGAAGGGGACCCAGTACTTC,-,-,TRBJ2-5,TRBV21-1
CASSLVGGGAADTQYF,TGTGCCAGCAGCTTAGTTGGCGGGGGGGCCGCAGATACGCAGTATTTT,-,TRBD2,TRBJ2-3,TRBV7-8
CASSVTGLPLDTQYF,TGTGCCAGCAGCGTTACGGGACTCCCCTTAGATACGCAGTATTTT,-,-,TRBJ2-3,TRBV9
CSVGRGQGGYEQYF,TGCAGCGTTGGGCGGGGACAGGGGGGCTACGAGCAGTACTTC,-,TRBD1,TRBJ2-7,TRBV29-1
CASSLGQGFSGANVLTF,TGTGCCAGCAGCTTGGGACAGGGGTTCTCTGGGGCCAACGTCCTGACTTTC,-,TRBD1,TRBJ2-6,TRBV7-9
CASSIGTGTVQVAFGYTF,TGTGCCAGTAGTATAGGAACCGGGACAGTCCAAGTGGCTTTTGGCTACACCTTC,-,TRBD1,TRBJ1-2,TRBV19
CSVEGDTQQETQYF,TGCAGCGTTGAAGGGGACACCCAGCAAGAGACCCAGTACTTC,-,-,TRBJ2-5,TRBV29-1
CASTGGTLELDEQFF,TGTGCCAGTACTGGAGGGACCTTGGAGCTAGATGAGCAGTTCTTC,-,-,TRBJ2-1,TRBV19
CASSQDRARSSTDTQYF,TGCGCCAGCAGCCAAGATCGAGCACGATCTAGCACAGATACGCAGTATTTT,-,-,TRBJ2-3,TRBV4-1